A single sample gave rise to the 2 T cell receptor beta chains below, sequenced in a study of blood T cell repertoires in COVID-19. Produced via immunoSEQ multiplex PCR; TCRdb's table is partial and in-frame only. This repertoire shows some 270,000 clones, more than 75% found once; its top ten account for approximately 10%. Sequencing was carried out using peripheral blood. These receptors all come from a middle-aged man with active or convalescent COVID-19.

This clone was seen more than once but under ten times. This rearrangement joins TRBV5-6 to TRBJ1-6, with D maybe TRBD1 (5 bases). CDR3 size: 17 residues. The germline V gene encodes CDR1 SGHDT and CDR2 YYEEEE. Trimming shortened V by 6 bases and J by 5 bases, and 21 bases separated the two germline ends. The CDR3: CASTPTGRARNNSPLHF. CDR3 DNA: TGTGCCAGCACCCCTACGGGCAGGGCTAGGAATAATTCACCCCTCCACTTT.

This clone was found a few times. The chain carries TRBV9 and TRBJ1-6, with D perhaps TRBD1 (6 bases). The germline gives CDR1 SGDLS, CDR2 YYNGEE. Trimming shortened V by 0 bases and J by 10 bases, and 14 bases separated the two germline ends. The CDR3 length is 15 residues. CDR3 nucleotide sequence: TGTGCCAGCAGCGTAGCGGCAGGGGAAAGCTCACCCCTCCACTTT. This encodes CASSVAAGESSPLHF.